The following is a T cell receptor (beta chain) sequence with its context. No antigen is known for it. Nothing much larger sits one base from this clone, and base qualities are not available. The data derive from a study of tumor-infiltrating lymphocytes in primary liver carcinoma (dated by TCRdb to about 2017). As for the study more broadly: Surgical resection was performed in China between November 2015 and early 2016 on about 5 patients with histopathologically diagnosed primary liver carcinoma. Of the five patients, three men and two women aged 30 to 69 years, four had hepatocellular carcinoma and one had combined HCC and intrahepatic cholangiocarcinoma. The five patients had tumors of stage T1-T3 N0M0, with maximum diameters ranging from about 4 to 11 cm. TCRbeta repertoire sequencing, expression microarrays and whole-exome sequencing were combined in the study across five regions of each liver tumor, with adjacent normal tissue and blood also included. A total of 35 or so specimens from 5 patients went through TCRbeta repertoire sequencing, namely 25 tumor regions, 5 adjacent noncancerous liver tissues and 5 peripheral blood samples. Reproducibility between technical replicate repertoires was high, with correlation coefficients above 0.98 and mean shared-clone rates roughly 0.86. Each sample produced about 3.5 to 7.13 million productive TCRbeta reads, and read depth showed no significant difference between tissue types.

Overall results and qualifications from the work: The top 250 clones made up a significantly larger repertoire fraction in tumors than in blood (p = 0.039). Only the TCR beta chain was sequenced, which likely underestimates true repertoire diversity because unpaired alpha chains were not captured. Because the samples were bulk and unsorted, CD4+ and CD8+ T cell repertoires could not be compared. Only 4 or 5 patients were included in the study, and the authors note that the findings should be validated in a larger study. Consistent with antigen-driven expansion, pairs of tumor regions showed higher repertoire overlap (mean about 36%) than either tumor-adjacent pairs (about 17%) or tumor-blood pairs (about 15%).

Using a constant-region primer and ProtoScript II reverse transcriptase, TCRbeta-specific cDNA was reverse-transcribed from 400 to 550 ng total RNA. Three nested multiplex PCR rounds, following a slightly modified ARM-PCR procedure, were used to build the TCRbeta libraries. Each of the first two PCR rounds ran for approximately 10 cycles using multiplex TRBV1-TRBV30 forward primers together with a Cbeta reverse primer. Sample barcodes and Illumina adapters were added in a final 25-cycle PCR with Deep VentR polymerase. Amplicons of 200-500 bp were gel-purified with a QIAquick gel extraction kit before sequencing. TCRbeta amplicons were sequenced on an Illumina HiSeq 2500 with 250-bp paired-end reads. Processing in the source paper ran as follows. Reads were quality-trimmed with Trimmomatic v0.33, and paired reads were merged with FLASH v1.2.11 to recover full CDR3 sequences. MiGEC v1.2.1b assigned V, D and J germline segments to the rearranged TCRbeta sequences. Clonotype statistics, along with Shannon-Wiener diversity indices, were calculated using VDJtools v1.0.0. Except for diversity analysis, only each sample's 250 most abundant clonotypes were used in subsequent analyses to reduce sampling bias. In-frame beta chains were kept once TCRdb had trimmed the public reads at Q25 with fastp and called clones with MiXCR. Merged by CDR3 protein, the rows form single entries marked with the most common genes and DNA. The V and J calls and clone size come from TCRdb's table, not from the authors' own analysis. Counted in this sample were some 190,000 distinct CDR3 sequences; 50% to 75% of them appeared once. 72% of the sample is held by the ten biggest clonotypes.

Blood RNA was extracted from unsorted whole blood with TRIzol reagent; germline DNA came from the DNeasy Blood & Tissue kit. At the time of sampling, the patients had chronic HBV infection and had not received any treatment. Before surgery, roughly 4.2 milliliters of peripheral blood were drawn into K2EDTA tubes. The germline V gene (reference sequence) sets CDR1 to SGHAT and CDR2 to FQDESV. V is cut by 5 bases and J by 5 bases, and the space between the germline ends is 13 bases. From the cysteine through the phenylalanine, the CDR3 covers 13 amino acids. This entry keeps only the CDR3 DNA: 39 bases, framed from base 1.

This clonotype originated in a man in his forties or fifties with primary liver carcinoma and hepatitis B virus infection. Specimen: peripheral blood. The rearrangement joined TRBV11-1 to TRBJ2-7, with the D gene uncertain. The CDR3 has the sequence CASSPGAANEQYF. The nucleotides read TGTGCCAGCAGCCCCGGTGCAGCCAACGAGCAGTACTTC.